This T cell receptor (beta chain) was retrieved from a study of T-cell memory formation after mild COVID-19. At the level of the study: TCR clusters showed largely donor specificity. Notes on the study in general: Contracting CD8+ clones were enriched in EMRA, CD4+ mainly in CM and EM. From day 15 to 85, contracting clones were balanced between CD4 and CD8, whereas later expanders leaned toward CD4+.

To note about this clonotype: Its antigen is unknown.

Trimming stripped 0 bases from V and 3 bases from J, with 15 bases between. Per germline, CDR1 DFQATT and CDR2 SNEGSKA (reference sequence). This CDR3 has 15 amino acids. TCRdb called the 5' RACE reads again in MiXCR, with one record for every CDR3 protein. The table has about 35,000 distinct CDR3 sequences, over 20% seen once. The genes are TRBV20-1 and TRBJ2-7; a possible D gene is TRBD2 (7 bases). This TCR derives from an adult who had mild COVID-19 (a few samples of this study predate the infection). Cell type and time point are not known. Sequencing was carried out using PBMCs or a T cell subset sorted from them (not recorded which). This chain's CDR3 is CSARDFQGRDYEQYF. The CDR3 DNA follows: TGCAGTGCTAGAGATTTCCAGGGGAGGGACTACGAGCAGTACTTC.